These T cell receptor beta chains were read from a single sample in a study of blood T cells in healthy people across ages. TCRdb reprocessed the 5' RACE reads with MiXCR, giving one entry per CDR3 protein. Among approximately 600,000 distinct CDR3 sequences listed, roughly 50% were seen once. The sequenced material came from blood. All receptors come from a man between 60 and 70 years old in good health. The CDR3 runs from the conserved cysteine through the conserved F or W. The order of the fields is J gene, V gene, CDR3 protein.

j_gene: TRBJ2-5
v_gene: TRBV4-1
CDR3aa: CASSQIRDISYGQYF

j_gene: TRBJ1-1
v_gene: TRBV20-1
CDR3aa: CSASKGGQNTEAFF

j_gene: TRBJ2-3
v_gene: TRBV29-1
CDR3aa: CSVTGFGTDTQYF

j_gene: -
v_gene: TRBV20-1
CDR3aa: CSARDPQGEGETQYF

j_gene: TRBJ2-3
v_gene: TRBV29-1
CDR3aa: CSVVGVGATDTQYF

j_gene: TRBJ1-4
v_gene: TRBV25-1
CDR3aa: CASSALTGANEKLFF

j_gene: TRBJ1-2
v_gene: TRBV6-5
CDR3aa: CASRQGGVYGYTF

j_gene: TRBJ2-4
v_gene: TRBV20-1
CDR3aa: CSAPGQPHKNIQYF

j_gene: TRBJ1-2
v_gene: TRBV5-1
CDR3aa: CASSSSGKKGDGYTF

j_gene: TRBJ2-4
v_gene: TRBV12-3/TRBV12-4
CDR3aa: CDSTPGSGFNIQYF

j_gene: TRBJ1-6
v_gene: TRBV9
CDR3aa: CASSSRRDYSPLHF

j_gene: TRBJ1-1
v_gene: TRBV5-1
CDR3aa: CASSLTPRRSTEAFF

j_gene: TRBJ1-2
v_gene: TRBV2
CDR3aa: CASRRMDRENYGYTF

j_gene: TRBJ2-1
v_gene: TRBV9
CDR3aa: CTSSVGLGRNEQFF

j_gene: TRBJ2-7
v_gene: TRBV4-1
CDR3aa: CASSSRRGSYEQYF

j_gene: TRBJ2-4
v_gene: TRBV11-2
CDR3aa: CASSAQRGGQNIQYF

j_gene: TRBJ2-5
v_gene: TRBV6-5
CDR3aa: CASSYSRGREETQYF

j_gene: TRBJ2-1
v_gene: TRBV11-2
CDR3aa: CASSLLGQGAHEQFF

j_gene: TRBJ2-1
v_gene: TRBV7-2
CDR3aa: CASSSGLAGGRYNEQFF

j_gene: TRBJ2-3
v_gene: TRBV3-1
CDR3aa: CASSETGGVPDTQYF

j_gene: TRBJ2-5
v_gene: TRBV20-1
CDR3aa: CSARPGLQETQYF

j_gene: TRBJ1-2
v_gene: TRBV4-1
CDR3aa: CASSHRYGQELYGYTF

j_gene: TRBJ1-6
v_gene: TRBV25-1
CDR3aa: CASTGQYNSPLHF

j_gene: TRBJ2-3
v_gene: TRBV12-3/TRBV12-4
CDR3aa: CASSFGVTADAQYF

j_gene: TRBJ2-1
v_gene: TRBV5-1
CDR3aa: CASSLPLSADPYNEQFF

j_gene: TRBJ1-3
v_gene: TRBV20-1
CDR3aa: CSAQQGASGNTIYF

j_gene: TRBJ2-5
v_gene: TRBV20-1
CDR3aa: CSARDPGQGQETQYF

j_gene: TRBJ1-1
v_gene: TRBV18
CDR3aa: CASSWGQGLMNTEAFF

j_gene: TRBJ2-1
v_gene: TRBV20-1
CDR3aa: CSARGQVYNEQFF

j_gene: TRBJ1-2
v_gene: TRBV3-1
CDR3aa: CASSRGQNTNYGYTF

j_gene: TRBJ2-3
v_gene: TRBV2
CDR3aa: CASSIAGLSTDTQYF

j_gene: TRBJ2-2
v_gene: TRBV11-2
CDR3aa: CASASGLAGGVNTGELFF

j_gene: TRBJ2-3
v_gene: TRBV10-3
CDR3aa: CAASLAGDTDRQYF

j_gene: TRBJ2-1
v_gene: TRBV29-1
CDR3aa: CSVEGTSGGDTQFF

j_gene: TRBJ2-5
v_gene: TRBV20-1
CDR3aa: CSAPSSGGAFQETQYF

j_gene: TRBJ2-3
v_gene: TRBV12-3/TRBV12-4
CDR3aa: CASSLVADSTDTQYF

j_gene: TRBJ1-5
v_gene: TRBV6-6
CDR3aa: CASSDDRGSGNQPQHF

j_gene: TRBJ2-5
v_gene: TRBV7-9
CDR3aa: CASSPYRDQETQYF

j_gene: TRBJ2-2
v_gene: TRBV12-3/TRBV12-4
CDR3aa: CASSSPPLNTGELFF

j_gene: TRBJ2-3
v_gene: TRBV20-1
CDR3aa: CSAGSGAREDTQYF

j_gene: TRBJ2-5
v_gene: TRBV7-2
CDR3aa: CASSTSSGGAVGETQYF

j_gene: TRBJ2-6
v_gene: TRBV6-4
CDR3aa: CASSDAAGQDNVLTF

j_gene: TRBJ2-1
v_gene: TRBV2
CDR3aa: CASSESGSGRTYNEQFF

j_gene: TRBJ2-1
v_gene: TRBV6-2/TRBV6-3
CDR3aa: CASSYTQGTEQFF

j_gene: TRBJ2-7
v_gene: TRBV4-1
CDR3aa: CASSQPIRGRPLSYEQYF